This TCR beta chain was profiled in a study of OX40 agonist ivuxolimab in advanced cancers. On this clone: Antigen unknown.

The repertoire was sequenced with immunoSEQ multiplex PCR; TCRdb's copy has only in-frame clones and lacks some. The table lists 20,000 to 25,000 clones, 84% of them singletons, with roughly a quarter in the top ten. General study findings and limits: Among T cells, CD8+ cells averaged more expanded clones than CD4+ cells.

The CDR3 spans 10 residues. V lost 4 bases to trimming and J lost 3 bases, with 2 bases between them. Germline V gives CDR1 SGHDT, CDR2 YYEEEE. The TCR originated in an adult with an advanced solid tumor such as melanoma, head and neck, liver or kidney cancer. The specimen was CD4+ or CD8+ T cells sorted from blood, collected in a trial of the OX40 agonist ivuxolimab. The chain couples TRBV5-6 to TRBJ2-7; D uncertain. This CDR3 reads CASSNYEQYF. CDR3 coding DNA: TGTGCCAGCAGCAACTACGAGCAGTACTTC. Drawing the rest from reference TRBV5-6 and TRBJ2-7, the complete variable domain is DAGVTQSPTHLIKTRGQQVTLRCSPKSGHDTVSWYQQALGQGPQFIFQYYEEEERQRGNFPDRFSGHQFPNYSSELNVNALLLGDSALYLCASSNYEQYFGPGTRLTVT.